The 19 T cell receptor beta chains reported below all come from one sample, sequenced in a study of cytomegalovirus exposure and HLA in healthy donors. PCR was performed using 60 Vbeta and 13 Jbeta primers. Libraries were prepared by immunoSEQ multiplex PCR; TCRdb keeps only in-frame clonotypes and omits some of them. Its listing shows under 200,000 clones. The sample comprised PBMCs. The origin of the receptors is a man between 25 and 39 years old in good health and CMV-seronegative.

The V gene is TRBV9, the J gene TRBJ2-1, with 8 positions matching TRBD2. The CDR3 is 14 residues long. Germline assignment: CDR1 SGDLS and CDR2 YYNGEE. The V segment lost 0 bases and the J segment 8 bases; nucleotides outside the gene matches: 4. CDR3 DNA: TGTGCCAGCAGCGTAGCGGGGGGGCCACATGAGCAGTTCTTC. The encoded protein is CASSVAGGPHEQFF.

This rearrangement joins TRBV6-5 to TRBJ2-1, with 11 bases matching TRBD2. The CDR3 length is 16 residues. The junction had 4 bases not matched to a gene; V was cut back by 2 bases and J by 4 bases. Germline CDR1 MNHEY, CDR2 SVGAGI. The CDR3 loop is CASSYLASGGYNEQFF. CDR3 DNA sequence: TGTGCCAGCAGTTACCTGGCTAGCGGGGGGTACAATGAGCAGTTCTTC.

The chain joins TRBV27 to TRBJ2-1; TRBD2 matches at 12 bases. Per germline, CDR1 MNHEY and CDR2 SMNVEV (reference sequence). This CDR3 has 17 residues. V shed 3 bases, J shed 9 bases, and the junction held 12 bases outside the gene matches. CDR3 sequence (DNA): TGTGCCAGCAGTTTCTTCGGACTAGCGGGAACGGTGGGTGAGCAGTTCTTC. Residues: CASSFFGLAGTVGEQFF.

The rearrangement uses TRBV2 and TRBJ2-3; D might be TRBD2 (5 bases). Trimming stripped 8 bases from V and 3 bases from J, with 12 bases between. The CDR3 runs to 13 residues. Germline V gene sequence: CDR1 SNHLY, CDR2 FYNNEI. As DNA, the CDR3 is TGTGCCAGCCTGACGGAGCGGACAGATACGCAGTATTTT. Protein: CASLTERTDTQYF.

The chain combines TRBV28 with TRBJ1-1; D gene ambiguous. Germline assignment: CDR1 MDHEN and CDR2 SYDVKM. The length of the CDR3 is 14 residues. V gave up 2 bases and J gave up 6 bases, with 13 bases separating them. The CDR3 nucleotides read TGTGCCAGCAGTTTAATCGAGGGCCACTCTGAAGCTTTCTTT. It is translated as CASSLIEGHSEAFF.

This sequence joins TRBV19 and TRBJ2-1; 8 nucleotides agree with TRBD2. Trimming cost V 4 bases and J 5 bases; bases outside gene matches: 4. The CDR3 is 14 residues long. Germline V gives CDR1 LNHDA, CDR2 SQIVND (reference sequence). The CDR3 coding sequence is TGTGCCAGTAGTACCACTAGCGGCGACAATGAGCAGTTCTTC. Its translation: CASSTTSGDNEQFF.

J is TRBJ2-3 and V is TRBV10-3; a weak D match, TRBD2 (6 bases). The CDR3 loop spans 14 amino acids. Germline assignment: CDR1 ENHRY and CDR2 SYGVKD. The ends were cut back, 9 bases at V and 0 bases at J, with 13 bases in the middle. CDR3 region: CAMGRGTSTDTQYF. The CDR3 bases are TGTGCCATGGGACGGGGGACTAGCACAGATACGCAGTATTTT.

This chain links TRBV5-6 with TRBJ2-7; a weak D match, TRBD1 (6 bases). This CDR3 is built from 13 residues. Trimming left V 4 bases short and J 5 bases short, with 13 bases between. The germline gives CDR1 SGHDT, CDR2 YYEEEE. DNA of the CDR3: TGTGCCAGCAGCCTAGGGGGTGCCCACGAGCAGTACTTC. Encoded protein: CASSLGGAHEQYF.

This CDR3 reads CASTPEDRGYEQYF. CDR3 bases: TGTGCCAGCACCCCTGAGGACAGGGGGTACGAGCAGTACTTC. This chain connects TRBV28 to TRBJ2-7; TRBD1 aligns across 10 bases. V lost 7 bases to trimming and J lost 4 bases; unmatched junction nucleotides: 7. The CDR3 is 14 residues long. Germline lookup yields CDR1 MDHEN and CDR2 SYDVKM.

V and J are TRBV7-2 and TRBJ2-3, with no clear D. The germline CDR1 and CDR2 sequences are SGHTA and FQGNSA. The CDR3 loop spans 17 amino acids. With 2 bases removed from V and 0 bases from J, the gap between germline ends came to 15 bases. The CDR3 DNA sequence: TGTGCCAGCAGCTTAAGAGCCGTCGGTAGTAGCACAGATACGCAGTATTTT. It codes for CASSLRAVGSSTDTQYF.

The CDR3 reads CASSRDRGRQPQHF. DNA of the CDR3: TGTGCCAGTTCCCGGGACAGGGGCCGTCAGCCCCAGCATTTT. The chain joins TRBV6-5 to TRBJ1-5; TRBD1 aligns across 10 bases. The CDR3 has 14 residues. CDR1 is MNHEY and CDR2 is SVGAGI in the germline V gene. V was clipped by 9 bases and J by 6 bases; unmatched bases: 8.

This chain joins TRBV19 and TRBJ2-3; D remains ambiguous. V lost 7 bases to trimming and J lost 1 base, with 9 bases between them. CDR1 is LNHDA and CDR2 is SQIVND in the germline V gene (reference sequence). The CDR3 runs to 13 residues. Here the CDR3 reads CASNPTRTDTQYF. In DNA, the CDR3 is TGTGCCAGTAACCCTACGCGCACAGATACGCAGTATTTT.

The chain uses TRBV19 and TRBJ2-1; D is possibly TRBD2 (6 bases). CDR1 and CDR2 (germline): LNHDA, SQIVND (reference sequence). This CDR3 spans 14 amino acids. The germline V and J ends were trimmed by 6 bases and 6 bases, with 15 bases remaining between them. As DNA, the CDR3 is TGTGCCAGTAGGGCCGGGAGTCGAGGCAATGAGCAGTTCTTC. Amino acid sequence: CASRAGSRGNEQFF.

The CDR3 protein is CASSPPGQGFTGELFF. The CDR3 DNA reads TGCGCCAGCAGCCCACCGGGACAGGGTTTCACCGGGGAGCTGTTTTTT. The chain links TRBV5-1 to TRBJ2-2; 9 bases are a match to TRBD1. The CDR3 runs 16 residues. The J segment lost 4 bases and the V segment lost 4 bases, leaving 8 bases of the junction unmatched. Germline V CDR1 and CDR2: SGHRS, YFSETQ.

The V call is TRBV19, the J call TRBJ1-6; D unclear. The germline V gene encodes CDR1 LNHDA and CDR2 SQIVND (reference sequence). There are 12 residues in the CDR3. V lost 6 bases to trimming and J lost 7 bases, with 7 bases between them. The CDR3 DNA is TGTGCCAGTAGGTCTGGCAATTCACCCCTCCACTTT. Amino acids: CASRSGNSPLHF. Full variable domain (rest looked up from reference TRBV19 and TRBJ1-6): DGGITQSPKYLFRKEGQNVTLSCEQNLNHDAMYWYRQDPGQGLRLIYYSQIVNDFQKGDIAEGYSVSREKKESFPLTVTSAQKNPTAFYLCASRSGNSPLHFGNGTRLTVT.

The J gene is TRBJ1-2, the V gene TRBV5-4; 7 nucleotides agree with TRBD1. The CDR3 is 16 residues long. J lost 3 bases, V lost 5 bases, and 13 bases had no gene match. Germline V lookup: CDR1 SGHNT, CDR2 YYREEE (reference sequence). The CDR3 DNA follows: TGTGCCAGCAGGTCCGGGACAGACCTTGGACACTATGGCTACACCTTC. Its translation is CASRSGTDLGHYGYTF.

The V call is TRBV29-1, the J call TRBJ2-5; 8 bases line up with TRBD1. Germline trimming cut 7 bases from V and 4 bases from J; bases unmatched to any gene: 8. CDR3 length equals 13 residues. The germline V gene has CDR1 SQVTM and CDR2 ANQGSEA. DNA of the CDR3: TGCAGCGAGCGACAGGGGTATGGAGAGACCCAGTACTTC. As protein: CSERQGYGETQYF.

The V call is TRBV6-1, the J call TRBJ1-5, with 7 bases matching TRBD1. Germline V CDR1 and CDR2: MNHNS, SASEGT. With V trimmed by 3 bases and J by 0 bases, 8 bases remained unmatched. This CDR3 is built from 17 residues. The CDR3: CASSDHRGPFSNQPQHF. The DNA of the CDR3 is TGTGCCAGCAGTGACCACAGGGGACCCTTTAGCAATCAGCCCCAGCATTTT.

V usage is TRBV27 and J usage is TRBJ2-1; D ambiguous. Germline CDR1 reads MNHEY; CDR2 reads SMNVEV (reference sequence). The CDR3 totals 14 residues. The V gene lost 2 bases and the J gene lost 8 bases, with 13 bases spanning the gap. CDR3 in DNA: TGTGCCAGCAGTTTAGTAGCACCGATTGATGAGCAGTTCTTC. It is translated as CASSLVAPIDEQFF.